This T cell receptor beta chain was sequenced in a study of regulatory T cells in long-lasting Graves disease. Study-wide background: Over 5 years on antithyroid drugs plus positive TSH receptor antibodies marked Graves' disease as persistent.

Regarding time point: persistent/refractory GD, antithyroid drugs over 5 years with positive TRAb. PBMC RNA was the source of the TCR library. This clonotype has ten or more counts. Combining iRepertoire HTBI primers with Arm-PCR of CDR3 regions, the authors built TCR beta libraries. TCRdb fed the multiplex PCR reads into MiXCR, producing one record per CDR3 protein. The sample shows some 280,000 distinct CDR3 sequences, roughly 21% of them seen only once. This receptor was identified in a female donor with Graves disease. The sample consisted of peripheral blood mononuclear cells (PBMCs), taken when the disease was refractory, from a patient treated with antithyroid drugs.

The CDR3 loop reads CASSFQGELYGYTF. CDR3 in DNA: TGTGCCAGCAGCTTTCAGGGAGAGCTCTATGGCTACACCTTC. This sequence joins TRBV11-2 and TRBJ1-2; the D gene is possibly TRBD1 (5 bases). The length of the CDR3 is 14 residues. Trimming left V 3 bases short and J 4 bases short, with 12 bases between. Per germline, CDR1 SGHAT and CDR2 FQNNGV.